The 9 T cell receptor beta chains below all came from one sample that was sequenced in a study of OX40 agonist ivuxolimab in advanced cancers. The assay was immunoSEQ multiplex PCR, and TCRdb's table has in-frame clones only and misses some. The sample lists around 61,000 clones, about four fifths occurring once. Sequences were derived from CD4+ or CD8+ T cells sorted from blood, sampled in a trial of the OX40 agonist ivuxolimab. The receptors originated from an adult with an advanced solid tumor such as melanoma, head and neck, liver or kidney cancer.

V is TRBV29-1 and J is TRBJ2-5, with 11 nucleotides matching TRBD2. This CDR3 contains 14 residues. The germline CDR1 and CDR2 sequences are SQVTM and ANQGSEA. V dropped 5 bases and J dropped 1; count of bases not matched to a gene: 3. As DNA, the CDR3 is TGCAGCGTTACTAGCGGGGGCCGCCAAGAGACCCAGTACTTC. Its protein product is CSVTSGGRQETQYF.

The genes are TRBV4-1 and TRBJ2-2; D remains ambiguous. Germline CDR1 reads MGHRA; CDR2 reads YSYEKL. This CDR3 is 15 amino acids long. The ends were cut back, 3 bases at V and 6 bases at J, with 14 bases in the middle. CDR3 DNA sequence: TGCGCCAGCAGCCAGGAGTCAAACGGTCCCGGGGAGCTGTTTTTT. Translated, it gives CASSQESNGPGELFF.

The chain uses TRBV7-6 and TRBJ2-3, with D possibly being TRBD1 or TRBD2 (5 bases each). This CDR3 comprises 14 residues. The germline V and J ends were trimmed by 3 bases and 2 bases, with 9 bases remaining between them. Germline lookup yields CDR1 SGHVS and CDR2 FNYEAQ. The CDR3 region has the DNA TGTGCCAGCAGCTTGAGGGGTCCCACAGATACGCAGTATTTT. It is translated as CASSLRGPTDTQYF.

A remark on this clone: Its ends do not fully match the called genes, so a read error is possible. This chain links TRBV29-1 with TRBJ2-1; TRBD2 matches 9 bases. The CDR3 has 15 residues. CDR1 SQVTM and CDR2 ANQGSEA come from the germline V gene. The CDR3 loop is CSSLIGGGAVNEQFF. Written as DNA, the CDR3 is TGTAGCTCCCTTATTGGCGGGGGGGCGGTCAATGAGCAGTTCTTC.

The chain has TRBV6-1 and TRBJ1-1; 7 nucleotides align to TRBD1. This CDR3 contains 13 residues. From germline, CDR1 is MNHNS and CDR2 SASEGT. Germline trimming cut 6 bases from V and 1 base from J; bases unmatched to any gene: 2. As DNA, the CDR3 is TGTGCCAGCAGATGGACAGGGAACACTGAAGCTTTCTTT. This gives the protein CASRWTGNTEAFF.

This clone has only a few counts. The chain combines TRBV15 with TRBJ2-7; 11 nucleotides line up with TRBD2. The trim removed 1 base at V and 2 bases at J, leaving 4 bases unmatched. In germline, CDR1 is LNHNV, CDR2 YYDKDF (reference sequence). This CDR3 has 16 amino acids. The CDR3 region has the DNA TGTGCCACCAGCAGAGGGGGGACTAGCGGAGCCTACGAGCAGTACTTC. It encodes CATSRGGTSGAYEQYF.

CDR3 in DNA: TGTGCCAGCAGTTCACAGGGGATTCGCTACAATGAGCAGTTCTTC. This codes for CASSSQGIRYNEQFF. V and J are TRBV6-5 and TRBJ2-1; 7 positions match TRBD1. V was pared by 4 bases and J by 3 bases, with 6 bases of the junction left unmatched. The germline V gene encodes CDR1 MNHEY and CDR2 SVGAGI. There are 15 residues in the CDR3.

J is TRBJ2-3 and V is TRBV5-1; D is perhaps TRBD2 (5 bases). Germline CDR1 is SGHRS and CDR2 is YFSETQ. Trimming shortened V by 0 bases and J by 2 bases, and 13 bases separated the two germline ends. CDR3 size: 16 residues. The CDR3 spells CASSLDGPGNTDTQYF. In nucleotides, the CDR3 is TGCGCCAGCAGCTTGGACGGACCGGGAAACACAGATACGCAGTATTTT.

The V and J genes are TRBV19 and TRBJ1-3, with TRBD1 matching 7 bases. Germline CDR1 and CDR2: LNHDA and SQIVND (reference sequence). CDR3 length equals 14 residues. The V and J ends lost 5 bases and 2 bases, in that order; junction bases with no gene match: 3. CDR3 sequence: CASSPGQAGNTIYF. CDR3 in DNA: TGTGCCAGTAGTCCAGGACAGGCTGGAAACACCATATATTTT.